This note documents a single T cell receptor beta chain sequence. Method: immunoSEQ multiplex PCR; TCRdb's copy keeps in-frame clones and lacks some. The sample yields under 300,000 clones, 83% seen once. These data belong to a study of blood T cell repertoires in COVID-19. Overall study context: COVID-19 samples from acute and convalescent phases originated in the United States, Italy and Spain. The cDNA or gDNA used as material had been derived from T cells, B-cell-depleted T cells, or PBMCs.

The receptor comes from a man aged 55 to 70 who had recovered from COVID-19. The sample comprised peripheral blood.

CDR3 sequence reads: CASNALQRGNEQFF. In nucleotides, the CDR3 is TGTGCCAGCAACGCCCTGCAGCGGGGCAATGAGCAGTTCTTC. V is TRBV6-5 and J is TRBJ2-1, with 7 positions matching TRBD2. J lost 6 bases, V lost 7 bases, and 9 bases had no gene match. The CDR3 loop spans 14 amino acids. Germline V CDR1 and CDR2: MNHEY, SVGAGI.